The rows below give T cell receptor beta chains drawn from one sample of a study of T cell responses to AZD1222 COVID-19 vaccine. TCRdb keeps only in-frame clones here, not all; method: immunoSEQ multiplex PCR. This table has 150,000 to 200,000 clones, 85% to 95% appearing once. This specimen consisted of peripheral blood, obtained on day 0 of AZD1222 vaccination. These receptors all come from an adult in good health. The CDR3 runs from the conserved cysteine through the conserved F or W. D genes are given only for firm matches. Size tells how often a clone was seen (once, few, many) or the class of an expanded clone, and some rows leave it out.

CDR3aa	CDR3nt	v_gene	j_gene	abundance	d_gene
CASSYGSSNQPQHF	TGTGCCAGCAGTTACGGGAGTAGCAATCAGCCCCAGCATTTT	TRBV6-2/TRBV6-3	TRBJ1-5	-	-
CASSEEVSFYTEAFF	TGTGCCAGCAGTGAAGAGGTCAGTTTTTACACTGAAGCTTTCTTT	TRBV2	TRBJ1-1	-	-
CAISPDRRYTDTQYF	TGTGCCATCAGCCCGGACAGAAGATACACAGATACGCAGTATTTT	TRBV10-3	TRBJ2-3	-	-
CASSVDPGGVMRTEAFF	TGTGCCAGCAGCGTAGATCCTGGAGGGGTCATGAGAACTGAAGCTTTCTTT	TRBV9	TRBJ1-1	-	-
CASSLNRAYSPLHF	TGTGCCAGCAGTTTAAACAGGGCTTATTCACCCCTCCACTTT	TRBV28	TRBJ1-6	-	-
CASSSHTMNTGELFF	TGTGCCAGCAGCTCCCACACGATGAACACCGGGGAGCTGTTTTTT	TRBV6-5	TRBJ2-2	-	-
CASSLRAGGRDTQYF	TGTGCCAGCAGCTTAAGGGCGGGGGGGCGAGATACGCAGTATTTT	TRBV7-2	TRBJ2-3	-	TRBD2
CASSPKPGLRTDEQFF	TGCGCCAGCAGCCCCAAACCGGGACTCAGAACCGATGAGCAGTTCTTC	TRBV5-1	TRBJ2-1	once	-
CACLASQYEQYF	TGTGCCTGCCTAGCCTCCCAGTACGAGCAGTACTTC	TRBV2	TRBJ2-7	once	-
CASSLATGLRDNTEAFF	TGTGCCAGCAGCTTAGCCACAGGGTTGAGGGATAACACTGAAGCTTTCTTT	TRBV7-9	TRBJ1-1	once	-
CASSLRETYGYTF	TGTGCCAGCAGTTTAAGAGAGACCTATGGCTACACCTTC	TRBV12-3/TRBV12-4	TRBJ1-2	-	-
CAWSRTGRYYGYTF	TGTGCCTGGAGTCGGACAGGAAGGTACTATGGCTACACCTTC	TRBV30	TRBJ1-2	-	TRBD1
CASSLDEENIQYF	TGTGCCAGCTCACTTGACGAGGAAAACATTCAGTACTTC	TRBV18	TRBJ2-4	-	-
CASSPRLENTQYF	TGTGCCAGCAGCCCAAGACTAGAAAATACGCAGTATTTT	TRBV11-2	TRBJ2-3	-	-
CASSYSRANTEAFF	TGTGCCAGCAGTTACTCAAGGGCAAACACTGAAGCTTTCTTT	TRBV6-5	TRBJ1-1	-	-
CAVGGATYEQYF	TGTGCTGTTGGCGGGGCCACCTACGAGCAGTACTTC	TRBV6-5	TRBJ2-7	-	-
CAWIKRGANTEAFF	TGTGCCTGGATCAAGAGGGGAGCTAACACTGAAGCTTTCTTT	TRBV30	TRBJ1-1	-	-
CASSYSLPGDGETQYF	TGTGCCAGCAGTTACTCGTTGCCCGGGGATGGGGAGACCCAGTACTTC	TRBV6-5	TRBJ2-5	-	-
CASSILRGRSGNTIYF	TGTGCCAGTAGTATATTGCGGGGCCGCTCTGGAAACACCATATATTTT	TRBV19	TRBJ1-3	once	-
CASTGSSKRDTEAFF	TGTGCCAGCACCGGTAGTAGTAAGAGGGACACTGAAGCTTTCTTT	TRBV28	TRBJ1-1	-	-
CASSLCHTDTQYF	TGTGCCAGCAGCTTATGCCACACAGATACGCAGTATTTT	TRBV7-4	TRBJ2-3	-	-
CASSEGPWDTQYF	TGTGCCAGCAGTGAGGGGCCCTGGGATACGCAGTATTTT	TRBV2	TRBJ2-3	-	-
CASSQGLYGYTF	TGTGCCAGTAGCCAGGGCCTCTATGGCTACACCTTC	TRBV19	TRBJ1-2	-	-
CASSEVRGRPGPLSNQPQHF	TGTGCCAGCAGTGAAGTAAGGGGCCGCCCCGGTCCACTTAGCAATCAGCCCCAGCATTTT	TRBV6-1	TRBJ1-5	-	-
CASSLVGTPGQPQHF	TGTGCCAGCAGCTTAGTAGGGACCCCCGGTCAGCCCCAGCATTTT	TRBV7-2	TRBJ1-5	-	-
CASSIDPAGAGGYTF	TGTGCCAGTAGTATAGATCCGGCAGGGGCTGGGGGCTACACCTTC	TRBV19	TRBJ1-2	-	-
CSVRVARQVGRNYGYTF	TGCAGCGTCCGCGTGGCTCGGCAGGTCGGACGGAACTATGGCTACACCTTC	TRBV29-1	TRBJ1-2	-	-
CASSVARGPGTQYF	TGTGCCAGCAGCGTAGCGAGGGGGCCGGGGACCCAGTACTTC	TRBV9	TRBJ2-5	-	TRBD1
CASSSLSYNEQFF	TGTGCCAGCAGCTCCCTCTCCTACAATGAGCAGTTCTTC	TRBV11-1	TRBJ2-1	-	-
CASSPTGQNTEAFF	TGTGCCAGCTCACCAACTGGCCAGAACACTGAAGCTTTCTTT	TRBV18	TRBJ1-1	-	-
CASNPFGQGAQETQYF	TGTGCCAGCAACCCCTTTGGACAGGGGGCCCAAGAGACCCAGTACTTC	TRBV27	TRBJ2-5	-	TRBD1
CASSPGSRGTDTQYF	TGTGCCAGCAGCCCGGGGTCTAGAGGGACAGATACGCAGTATTTT	TRBV3-1/TRBV3-2	TRBJ2-3	-	-
CSVGRRLGEKLFF	TGCAGCGTTGGAAGGCGGTTGGGAGAAAAACTGTTTTTT	TRBV29-1	TRBJ1-4	-	-
CASSLQGGNQPQHF	TGTGCCAGCAGTTTACAGGGGGGCAATCAGCCCCAGCATTTT	TRBV27	TRBJ1-5	-	TRBD1
CAISDSFRHTF	TGTGCCATCAGTGATTCATTCCGTCACACCTTC	TRBV10-3	TRBJ1-2	-	-
CASSYTTSAETQYF	TGTGCCAGCAGCTACACCACTAGCGCGGAGACCCAGTACTTC	TRBV3-1/TRBV3-2	TRBJ2-5	-	TRBD2
CASSATGAYGYTF	TGTGCCAGCAGTGCTACAGGGGCCTATGGCTACACCTTC	TRBV28	TRBJ1-2	-	TRBD1
CASRPSTGGGTEAFF	TGTGCCAGCAGACCATCAACAGGGGGCGGCACTGAAGCTTTCTTT	TRBV6-5	TRBJ1-1	-	TRBD1
CASSLSRTASGYTF	TGTGCCAGCAGTTTATCTCGGACTGCGAGTGGCTACACCTTC	TRBV27	TRBJ1-2	-	-
CASSSHLSSYNEQFF	TGTGCCAGCAGCTCGCACTTAAGCTCCTACAATGAGCAGTTCTTC	TRBV7-8	TRBJ2-1	-	-
CASSQPNRGDGYTF	TGCGCCAGCAGCCAACCTAACAGGGGGGATGGCTACACCTTC	TRBV4-1	TRBJ1-2	-	TRBD1
CASSPQGPGELFF	TGTGCCAGCAGCCCACAGGGTCCCGGGGAGCTGTTTTTT	TRBV3-1/TRBV3-2	TRBJ2-2	-	-
CASSPRQGPMNTEAFF	TGTGCCAGTAGTCCGCGACAGGGGCCCATGAACACTGAAGCTTTCTTT	TRBV19	TRBJ1-1	few	TRBD1
CASSARSEQFF	TGTGCCAGCAGCGCGCGGTCTGAGCAGTTCTTC	TRBV3-1/TRBV3-2	TRBJ2-1	once	-
CASSIIIGGRGPQHF	TGTGCCAGTAGTATCATAATCGGGGGCCGAGGGCCCCAGCATTTT	TRBV19	TRBJ1-5	-	-
CASSQEPENSNQPQHF	TGCGCCAGCAGCCAAGAACCAGAAAATAGCAATCAGCCCCAGCATTTT	TRBV4-1	TRBJ1-5	-	-